The 11 T cell receptor beta chains given below trace back to one sample, sequenced in a study of blood T cell repertoires in COVID-19. Produced via immunoSEQ multiplex PCR; TCRdb's table is partial and in-frame only. Among about 14,000 clones listed, roughly 82% were seen once. Input material: peripheral blood. The receptors shown here come from a woman between 50 and 59 years old with active or convalescent COVID-19.

J is TRBJ2-7 and V is TRBV28; tentatively, D is TRBD2 (5 bases). V was pared by 4 bases and J by 6 bases, with 16 bases between. The CDR3 is 14 residues long. The germline V gene has CDR1 MDHEN and CDR2 SYDVKM. CDR3 bases: TGTGCCAGCAGTTCGGGGTTTTATTCTCCCGAGCAGTACTTC. As protein: CASSSGFYSPEQYF.

This chain uses TRBV5-1 with TRBJ2-5, with 13 nucleotides matching TRBD2. Trimming cost V 3 bases and J 5 bases; bases outside gene matches: 4. Looked up from germline, CDR1 is SGHRS and CDR2 is YFSETQ. The CDR3 is 15 amino acids. CDR3 coding DNA: TGCGCCAGCAGCTCCGGGACTAGCGGGGCTGAGACCCAGTACTTC. Protein product: CASSSGTSGAETQYF.

CDR3 residues: CASSLLDRGFGELFF. CDR3 bases: TGTGCCAGCAGTTTACTCGACAGGGGGTTCGGGGAGCTGTTTTTT. The V call is TRBV28, the J call TRBJ2-2; 9 bases line up with TRBD1. The CDR3 spans 15 residues. The germline V gene has CDR1 MDHEN and CDR2 SYDVKM. The V and J ends lost 2 bases and 7 bases, in that order; junction bases with no gene match: 5.

The chain employs TRBV7-3 and TRBJ1-2, with 11 bases aligning to TRBD1. The germline V gene encodes CDR1 SGHTA and CDR2 FQGTGA. The CDR3 is 17 residues long. V trimming: 0 bases; J trimming: 3 bases; junction bases outside the gene matches: 6. The DNA of the CDR3 is TGTGCCAGCAGCTTAACGTCCGGACAGGGGGCTTACTATGGCTACACCTTC. This encodes CASSLTSGQGAYYGYTF.

This chain connects TRBV6-5 to TRBJ1-5; no firm D call. There are 13 residues in the CDR3. Germline values: CDR1 MNHEY, CDR2 SVGAGI. This CDR3 is CAARGGSNQPQHF. The CDR3 region has the DNA TGTGCAGCGCGTGGCGGTAGCAATCAGCCCCAGCATTTT.

This clone was detected a few times. The CDR3 sequence: CATSRGQGGSYEQYF. The CDR3 nucleotides are TGTGCCACCAGCAGAGGACAGGGTGGATCCTACGAGCAGTACTTC. The chain carries TRBV15 and TRBJ2-7; 7 bases agree with TRBD1. V lost 1 base, J lost 1 base, and 4 bases stayed unmatched. Germline CDR1 LNHNV, CDR2 YYDKDF (reference sequence). This CDR3 comprises 15 residues.

The chain is built from TRBV3-1 (or the pseudogene TRBV3-2) and TRBJ2-6; D is ambiguous. The CDR3 has 15 amino acids. The germline V gene has CDR1 LGHDT and CDR2 YNNKEL (reference sequence). Trimming took off 4 bases at V and 3 bases at J, with 10 bases between the two ends. The DNA for the CDR3 is TGTGCCAGCAGCCTTTGGCTAGGTGGGGCCAACGTCCTGACTTTC. Translating it yields CASSLWLGGANVLTF.

The gene calls are TRBV7-9 and TRBJ1-5, with no clear D. V was pared by 5 bases and J by 3 bases, with 5 bases between. The germline V gene encodes CDR1 SEHNR and CDR2 FQNEAQ (reference sequence). The CDR3 is 12 amino acids. The CDR3 DNA is TGTGCCAGCAGCCCCCTCAATCAGCCCCAGCATTTT. Encoded protein: CASSPLNQPQHF.

The V gene is TRBV7-9, the J gene TRBJ1-4; D remains unclear. Germline loops: CDR1 SEHNR, CDR2 FQNEAQ (reference sequence). This CDR3 contains 18 residues. The ends were cut back, 1 base at V and 5 bases at J, with 20 bases in the middle. CDR3 region: CASSLVFSGVGTNEKLFF. CDR3 in DNA: TGTGCCAGCAGCTTAGTCTTTTCCGGGGTCGGAACCAATGAAAAACTGTTTTTT. Drawing the rest from reference TRBV7-9 and TRBJ1-4, the complete variable domain is DTGVSQNPRHKITKRGQNVTFRCDPISEHNRLYWYRQTLGQGPEFLTYFQNEAQLEKSRLLSDRFSAERPKGSFSTLEIQRTEQGDSAMYLCASSLVFSGVGTNEKLFFGSGTQLSVL.

This chain uses TRBV10-3 with TRBJ1-2; 8 nucleotides align to TRBD1. V shed 0 bases, J shed 3 bases, and the junction held 9 bases outside the gene matches. CDR1 is ENHRY, CDR2 SYGVKD, per germline. The CDR3 contains 17 residues. This chain's CDR3 is CAISESKGRGLDYGYTF. The CDR3, as DNA: TGTGCCATCAGTGAGTCGAAAGGCAGGGGGCTGGACTATGGCTACACCTTC.

V is TRBV30 and J is TRBJ1-5, with D perhaps matching TRBD1 (6 bases). The CDR3 sequence is 15 residues long. Germline V lookup: CDR1 GTSNPN, CDR2 SVGIG (reference sequence). Deletions cut 3 bases from V and 2 bases from J, with 14 bases between. The CDR3 sequence: CAWSLTGSGNQPQHF. In DNA form, the CDR3 reads TGTGCCTGGAGCCTTACAGGGTCGGGCAATCAGCCCCAGCATTTT.